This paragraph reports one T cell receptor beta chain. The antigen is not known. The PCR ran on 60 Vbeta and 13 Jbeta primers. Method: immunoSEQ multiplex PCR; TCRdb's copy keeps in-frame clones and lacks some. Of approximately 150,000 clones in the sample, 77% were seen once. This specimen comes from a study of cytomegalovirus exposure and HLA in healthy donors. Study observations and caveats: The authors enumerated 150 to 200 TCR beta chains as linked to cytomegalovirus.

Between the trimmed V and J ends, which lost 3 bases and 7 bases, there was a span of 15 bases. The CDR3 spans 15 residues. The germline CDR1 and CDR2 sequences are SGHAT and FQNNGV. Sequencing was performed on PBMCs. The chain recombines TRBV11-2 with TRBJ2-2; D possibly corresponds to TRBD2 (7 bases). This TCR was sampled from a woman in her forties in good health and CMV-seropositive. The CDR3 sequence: CASSLVGGRIGELFF. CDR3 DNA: TGTGCCAGCAGCTTGGTGGGGGGGCGGATCGGGGAGCTGTTTTTT.